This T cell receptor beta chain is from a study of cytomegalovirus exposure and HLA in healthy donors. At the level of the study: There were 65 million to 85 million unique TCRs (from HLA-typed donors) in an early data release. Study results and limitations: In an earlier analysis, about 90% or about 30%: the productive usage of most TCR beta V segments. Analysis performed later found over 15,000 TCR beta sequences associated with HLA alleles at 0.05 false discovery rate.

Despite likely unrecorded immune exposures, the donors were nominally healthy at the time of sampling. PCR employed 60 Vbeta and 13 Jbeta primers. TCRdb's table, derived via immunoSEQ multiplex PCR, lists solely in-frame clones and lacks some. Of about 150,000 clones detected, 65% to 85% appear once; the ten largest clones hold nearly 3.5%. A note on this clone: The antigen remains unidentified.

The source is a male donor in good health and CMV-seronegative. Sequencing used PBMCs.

The chain's CDR3 is CASSSGHNNQPQHF. CDR3 in DNA: TGTGCCAGCAGCTCGGGACACAATAATCAGCCCCAGCATTTT. The chain recombines TRBV7-2 with TRBJ1-5, with D possibly matching TRBD1 (6 bases). The CDR3 has 14 amino acids. V lost 4 bases to trimming and J lost 4 bases, with 11 bases between them. Germline V lookup: CDR1 SGHTA, CDR2 FQGNSA. The full variable domain, completed using reference TRBV7-2 and TRBJ1-5, is GAGVSQSPSNKVTEKGKDVELRCDPISGHTALYWYRQSLGQGLEFLIYFQGNSAPDKSGLPSDRFSAERTGGSVSTLTIQRTQQEDSAVYLCASSSGHNNQPQHFGDGTRLSIL.